This T cell receptor (beta chain) stems from a study of cytomegalovirus exposure and HLA in healthy donors. Overall study findings and caveats: Clusters of TCRs from the first cohort tended to co-occur in the 120 or so validation repertoires (as a later analysis found). Cytomegalovirus association was assigned to about 150 TCR beta chains.

A word on this clone: Its antigen is not identified.

Sequenced by immunoSEQ multiplex PCR; TCRdb stores in-frame clones only, minus some. The sample yields roughly 130,000 clones, about 87% seen once. The TCR originated in a woman in her 30s in good health and CMV-seropositive. Sequences were obtained from PBMCs.

In nucleotides, the CDR3 is TGCAGCGTCCTGGACAGGGGGGACTATGGCTACACCTTC. The encoded protein is CSVLDRGDYGYTF. The chain has TRBV29-1 and TRBJ1-2, with 10 nucleotides matching TRBD1. The germline V gene encodes CDR1 SQVTM and CDR2 ANQGSEA. Trimming removed 6 bases from V and 3 bases from J; junction bases left unmatched: 4. The CDR3 covers 13 residues.